Each of the 14 T cell receptor beta chains below was sequenced from the same sample in a study of cytomegalovirus exposure and HLA in healthy donors. The PCR ran on 60 Vbeta and 13 Jbeta primers. Data came from immunoSEQ multiplex PCR; TCRdb stores just in-frame clones and leaves some out. The sample holds about 160,000 clones, around 74% seen once. Material: PBMCs. The receptors were gathered from a man aged 50 to 59 in good health and CMV-seropositive.

The chain couples TRBV5-4 to TRBJ2-5; 12 positions match TRBD2. The V segment lost 2 bases and the J segment 4 bases; nucleotides outside the gene matches: 0. CDR3 length equals 14 residues. CDR1 is SGHNT and CDR2 is YYREEE in the germline V gene (reference sequence). The CDR3 here is CASSLLAGGETQYF. As DNA, the CDR3 is TGTGCCAGCAGCTTACTAGCGGGAGGAGAGACCCAGTACTTC.

The V call is TRBV19, the J call TRBJ1-2, with D unresolved. Trimming took 0 bases from V and 1 from J, leaving 9 bases between them. This CDR3 region has 15 residues. The germline V gene encodes CDR1 LNHDA and CDR2 SQIVND (reference sequence). The CDR3 reads CASSIDGQYNYGYTF. The CDR3 DNA sequence: TGTGCCAGTAGTATAGATGGGCAATATAACTATGGCTACACCTTC.

This chain uses TRBV11-1 with TRBJ2-1; TRBD1 aligns across 7 bases. CDR3 length: 17 amino acids. CDR1 is SGHAT, CDR2 FQDESV, per germline (reference sequence). V was clipped by 5 bases and J by 3 bases; unmatched bases: 13. The CDR3 spells CASSPREGQYYYNEQFF. As DNA, the CDR3 is TGTGCCAGCAGCCCGCGCGAGGGACAGTACTACTACAATGAGCAGTTCTTC. Full variable domain (missing parts from reference TRBV11-1 and TRBJ2-1): EAEVAQSPRYKITEKSQAVAFWCDPISGHATLYWYRQILGQGPELLVQFQDESVVDDSQLPKDRFSAERLKGVDSTLKIQPAELGDSAMYLCASSPREGQYYYNEQFFGPGTRLTVL.

V gene TRBV18 combines with J gene TRBJ1-1; D may be TRBD1 (6 bases). The V gene lost 4 bases and the J gene lost 3 bases, with 12 bases spanning the gap. Germline lookup yields CDR1 KGHSH and CDR2 LQKENI. This CDR3 has 14 amino acids. The CDR3 is CASSLETGYTEAFF. DNA for the CDR3: TGTGCCAGCTCACTGGAGACAGGCTACACTGAAGCTTTCTTT.

About this clone: At the DNA level, this CDR3 is encoded by other sequences in the same sample as well. This rearrangement joins TRBV5-1 to TRBJ2-3; TRBD2 matches at 11 bases. Germline trimming cut 3 bases from V and 4 bases from J; bases unmatched to any gene: 1. This CDR3 is built from 14 residues. Germline V CDR1 and CDR2: SGHRS, YFSETQ. The chain's CDR3 is CASSSGLAADTQYF. The DNA for the CDR3 is TGCGCCAGCAGCTCGGGACTAGCGGCAGATACGCAGTATTTT.

The rearrangement links TRBV5-6 to TRBJ2-4; D is unresolved. Trimming stripped 4 bases from V and 1 base from J, with 12 bases between. Germline CDR1 is SGHDT and CDR2 is YYEEEE. The CDR3 covers 15 residues. In DNA, the CDR3 is TGTGCCAGCAGCCTCGGAGCCTCGGCCAAAAACATTCAGTACTTC. Amino acids: CASSLGASAKNIQYF.

This clone occurred once. Written as DNA, the CDR3 is TGTGCCAGTCGGACAGGGAACTATGGCTACACCTTC. It yields the protein CASRTGNYGYTF. The gene calls are TRBV19 and TRBJ1-2, with 8 bases aligning to TRBD1. The junction had 1 base not matched to a gene; V was cut back by 8 bases and J by 2 bases. Germline V gene sequence: CDR1 LNHDA, CDR2 SQIVND (reference sequence). The CDR3 spans 12 residues.

In this sample, this clone turned up once. The rearrangement links TRBV9 to TRBJ1-2; 9 nucleotides agree with TRBD1. The CDR3 loop spans 13 amino acids. V gave up 2 bases and J gave up 8 bases; unmatched junction bases: 4. Germline V gives CDR1 SGDLS, CDR2 YYNGEE. The CDR3 nucleotides are TGTGCCAGCAGCGTCGGACAGGGGCGAGGCTACACCTTC. It encodes CASSVGQGRGYTF.

The chain carries TRBV18 and TRBJ2-7, with D perhaps TRBD2 (6 bases). The CDR3 extends over 15 amino acids. Germline V gene lookup returns CDR1 KGHSH and CDR2 LQKENI. V was clipped by 3 bases and J by 4 bases, with 16 bases between them. This CDR3 reads CASSPPGPSDYEQYF. DNA for the CDR3: TGTGCCAGCTCACCCCCCGGTCCTAGCGATTACGAGCAGTACTTC.

About this clone: This specimen includes other DNA sequences encoding the same CDR3. J is TRBJ2-4 and V is TRBV11-3, with 8 bases aligning to TRBD1. CDR1 is SGHNT, CDR2 YENEEA, per germline. The ends lost 6 bases at V and 5 bases at J; junction bases unmatched: 9. The CDR3 runs 15 residues. CDR3 bases: TGTGCCAGCAGTCCGAGGACAGGGAAGGAAAACATTCAGTACTTC. It yields the protein CASSPRTGKENIQYF.

V is TRBV11-2 and J is TRBJ2-3, with 9 bases lining up with TRBD1. This CDR3 is built from 13 residues. Germline V gene data show CDR1 as SGHAT and CDR2 as FQNNGV. V lost 5 bases to trimming and J lost 6 bases; unmatched junction nucleotides: 3. CDR3 protein: CASSEGTGDTQYF. The CDR3 bases are TGTGCCAGCAGCGAAGGGACAGGGGATACGCAGTATTTT.

The chain carries TRBV29-1 and TRBJ1-3, with 8 bases that match TRBD1. In germline, CDR1 is SQVTM, CDR2 ANQGSEA. The CDR3 has 14 residues. The ends lost 4 bases at V and 0 bases at J; junction bases unmatched: 2. The CDR3 protein is CSVGQGSSGNTIYF. For the CDR3, the DNA is TGCAGCGTTGGACAGGGGAGCTCTGGAAACACCATATATTTT.

The J gene is TRBJ2-1, the V gene TRBV5-1; TRBD1 matches at 7 bases. CDR3 length equals 16 residues. V was pared by 4 bases and J by 5 bases, with 12 bases of the junction left unmatched. Germline V gene lookup returns CDR1 SGHRS and CDR2 YFSETQ. This CDR3 reads CASSGDRLEIDNEQFF. The CDR3, as DNA: TGCGCCAGCAGCGGGGACAGATTGGAGATTGACAATGAGCAGTTCTTC.

This chain connects TRBV10-1 to TRBJ2-1, with TRBD2 as a possible D gene (6 bases). Germline values: CDR1 WNHNN, CDR2 SYGVQD (reference sequence). The CDR3 spans 14 residues. V lost 3 bases and J lost 1, with 7 bases in between. The DNA for the CDR3 is TGCGCCAGCAGTGATGGGGGGTCCTACAATGAGCAGTTCTTC. Its protein product is CASSDGGSYNEQFF.